Presented here are 31 T cell receptor beta chains from one specimen sequenced in a study of blood T cell repertoires in COVID-19. Using immunoSEQ multiplex PCR, the repertoire was profiled, and TCRdb retains in-frame clones only, with some absent. The sample contains some 220,000 clones, 80% of which appear only once. Sequencing input: peripheral blood. These receptors originate from a human donor in a cohort sampled during active COVID-19.

CDR3 in amino acids: CASSLEHAETQYF. The DNA of the CDR3 is TGTGCCAGCAGTTTAGAGCATGCAGAGACCCAGTACTTC. The chain combines TRBV28 with TRBJ2-5; no clear D. The CDR3 spans 13 residues. The germline V gene has CDR1 MDHEN and CDR2 SYDVKM. V was trimmed by 2 bases and J by 4 bases, leaving 8 bases between them. The full variable domain, rest sourced from reference TRBV28 and TRBJ2-5, is DVKVTQSSRYLVKRTGEKVFLECVQDMDHENMFWYRQDPGLGLRLIYFSYDVKMKEKGDIPEGYSVSREKKERFSLILESASTNQTSMYLCASSLEHAETQYFGPGTRLLVL.

This chain links TRBV29-1 with TRBJ2-2; 7 bases align to TRBD1. The CDR3 extends over 15 amino acids. CDR1 SQVTM and CDR2 ANQGSEA come from the germline V gene. Trimming at V came to 7 bases and at J to 1 base, leaving 9 bases not matched to a gene. This CDR3 is CSASTGPVNTGELFF. CDR3 in DNA: TGCAGCGCCTCGACAGGGCCCGTGAACACCGGGGAGCTGTTTTTT.

This clone was counted a single time. The chain carries TRBV18 and TRBJ2-6; 9 bases are a match to TRBD1. Germline trimming cut 3 bases from V and 4 bases from J; bases unmatched to any gene: 16. The CDR3 sequence is 20 residues long. Germline values: CDR1 KGHSH, CDR2 LQKENI. DNA for the CDR3: TGTGCCAGCTCACCTAAGGACCTGGGACAGGGTATATCGGGGGCCAACGTCCTGACTTTC. Protein sequence: CASSPKDLGQGISGANVLTF.

The chain joins TRBV28 to TRBJ1-4; D remains unclear. V lost 7 bases to trimming and J lost 5 bases, with 8 bases between them. This CDR3 has 12 residues. CDR1 is MDHEN and CDR2 is SYDVKM in the germline V gene. The CDR3 is CASNNQNEKLFF. Here the CDR3 DNA reads TGTGCCAGCAACAATCAGAATGAAAAACTGTTTTTT.

The rearrangement uses TRBV6-2 or TRBV6-3 and TRBJ1-2; the D is unclear. Per germline, CDR1 MNHEY and CDR2 SVGEGT. The CDR3 is 14 amino acids. V was clipped by 2 bases and J by 8 bases, with 15 bases between them. CDR3 sequence (DNA): TGTGCCAGCAGTTACCGGAGGACCGCGGGAGGCTACACCTTC. Translation gives CASSYRRTAGGYTF.

This chain uses TRBV5-1 with TRBJ2-7; 11 bases fit TRBD1. The CDR3 is 14 amino acids. Germline V CDR1 and CDR2: SGHRS, YFSETQ. V dropped 4 bases and J dropped 4; count of bases not matched to a gene: 4. The CDR3 reads CASSPGQGAYEQYF. CDR3 nucleotide sequence: TGCGCCAGCAGCCCTGGACAGGGGGCGTACGAGCAGTACTTC.

The chain couples TRBV6-2 or TRBV6-3 to TRBJ2-3; 7 nucleotides line up with TRBD2. The CDR3 contains 15 residues. V gave up 0 bases and J gave up 4 bases; unmatched junction bases: 4. Germline V gives CDR1 MNHEY, CDR2 SVGEGT. The chain's CDR3 is CASSYSTGGSDTQYF. The CDR3 DNA follows: TGTGCCAGCAGTTACTCTACGGGGGGATCAGATACGCAGTATTTT.

The chain combines TRBV9 with TRBJ2-3, with 10 bases fitting TRBD1. CDR1 and CDR2 from the germline V gene are SGDLS and YYNGEE. The CDR3 consists of 16 residues. Trimming cost V 4 bases and J 0 bases; bases outside gene matches: 5. Here the CDR3 reads CASSPSGQGSTDTQYF. The CDR3 nucleotides read TGTGCCAGCAGCCCCTCGGGACAGGGGAGCACAGATACGCAGTATTTT. The whole variable domain, remainder taken from reference TRBV9 and TRBJ2-3, is DSGVTQTPKHLITATGQRVTLRCSPRSGDLSVYWYQQSLDQGLQFLIQYYNGEERAKGNILERFSAQQFPDLHSELNLSSLELGDSALYFCASSPSGQGSTDTQYFGPGTRLTVL.

On this clone itself: The germline gene is not matched at one end of the junction; a read error may be the cause. The genes are TRBV27 and TRBJ2-2; 8 bases match TRBD2. This CDR3 spans 15 amino acids. Germline assignment: CDR1 MNHEY and CDR2 SMNVEV (reference sequence). For the CDR3, the DNA is TGTGCCAGTAGTTGGGCGGGAGGCGGGACCGGGGAGCTGTTTTTT. Its translation is CASSWAGGGTGELFF.

This chain uses TRBV19 with TRBJ1-2, with 9 bases identical to TRBD1. CDR1 and CDR2 from the germline V gene are LNHDA and SQIVND (reference sequence). Trimming removed 5 bases from V and 4 bases from J; junction bases left unmatched: 8. The CDR3 is 15 amino acids. The CDR3: CASSGDRGGSYGYTF. The CDR3 DNA reads as TGTGCCAGTAGTGGCGACAGGGGGGGATCCTATGGCTACACCTTC.

This clone was detected once. The rearrangement joins TRBV5-1 to TRBJ2-2; 7 bases map to TRBD1. In germline, CDR1 is SGHRS, CDR2 YFSETQ. V lost 4 bases and J lost 6; bases outside the gene matches: 6. This CDR3 has 14 amino acids. This chain's CDR3 is CASSPRQGAGELFF. DNA for the CDR3: TGCGCCAGCAGCCCCAGACAGGGAGCCGGGGAGCTGTTTTTT.

The chain combines TRBV5-8 with TRBJ2-1; unclear D gene. The CDR3 has 16 residues. V shed 2 bases and J shed 0 bases, with 12 bases lying between them. Germline values: CDR1 SGHTS, CDR2 YDEGEE. CDR3 bases: TGTGCCAGCAGCTTTGAACTGTACAGCTCCTACAATGAGCAGTTCTTC. Its translation: CASSFELYSSYNEQFF.

The rearrangement uses TRBV27 and TRBJ1-2; 9 bases align to TRBD1. There are 14 residues in the CDR3. Germline V lookup: CDR1 MNHEY, CDR2 SMNVEV (reference sequence). Trimming took 6 bases from V and 2 from J; bases not matched to a gene: 4. The DNA of the CDR3 is TGTGCCAGCAGAGGGACAGGGTACAACTATGGCTACACCTTC. It translates to CASRGTGYNYGYTF.

The gene calls are TRBV4-1 and TRBJ1-5; weak D call: TRBD1 (5 bases). Germline lookup yields CDR1 MGHRA and CDR2 YSYEKL. The CDR3 extends over 15 amino acids. Trimming pared 0 bases from V and 7 bases from J, leaving 13 bases between. CDR3 nucleotides: TGCGCCAGCAGCCAAGAACGACAGCTAGGGCAGCCCCAGCATTTT. Translation: CASSQERQLGQPQHF.

This clone was counted once. The chain carries TRBV7-2 and TRBJ2-3; 16 bases fit TRBD2. The V gene end was trimmed by 4 bases and the J gene end by 5 bases; junction bases not matched to a gene: 3. There are 16 residues in the CDR3. Germline-derived CDR1 and CDR2 are SGHTA and FQGNSA. The CDR3 is CASSWGLAGGLDTQYF. CDR3 coding DNA: TGTGCCAGCAGCTGGGGACTAGCGGGGGGGCTAGATACGCAGTATTTT.

The chain employs TRBV14 and TRBJ2-5; weak D call: TRBD1 (5 bases). Trimming removed 1 base from V and 5 bases from J, with 17 bases in between. The CDR3 is made up of 16 amino acids. The germline CDR1 and CDR2 sequences are SGHDN and FVKESK. CDR3 in amino acids: CASSQAHGRTRETQYF. The CDR3 DNA reads TGTGCCAGCAGCCAAGCGCATGGACGGACAAGGGAGACCCAGTACTTC.

This chain's CDR3 is CASRASRLNEQFF. The DNA for the CDR3 is TGTGCCAGCAGAGCTAGCCGCCTCAATGAGCAGTTCTTC. The rearrangement joins TRBV2 to TRBJ2-1, with a weak D call TRBD2 (5 bases). Germline loops: CDR1 SNHLY, CDR2 FYNNEI. Trimming left V 6 bases short and J 6 bases short, with 12 bases between. The CDR3 is made up of 13 amino acids.

About this clone: An end of the junction does not agree with germline; a read error may underlie this. The same CDR3 can be traced to other DNA sequences in this sample. Here the CDR3 reads CATGTSGIWSDTQYF. The CDR3 nucleotides are TGTGCCACTGGGACTAGCGGGATATGGTCAGATACGCAATATTTT. The chain uses TRBV28 and TRBJ2-3; TRBD2 agrees at 13 bases. This CDR3 region has 15 residues. CDR1 MDHEN and CDR2 SYDVKM come from the germline V gene.

V usage is TRBV5-1 and J usage is TRBJ1-1; D is possibly TRBD1 (6 bases). Trimming shortened V by 1 base and J by 4 bases, and 8 bases separated the two germline ends. The CDR3 is 13 amino acids. Germline values: CDR1 SGHRS, CDR2 YFSETQ. The CDR3 sequence: CASSLTGTTEAFF. CDR3 in DNA: TGCGCCAGCAGCTTGACAGGGACCACTGAAGCTTTCTTT. Using reference TRBV5-1 and TRBJ1-1 for the parts outside the CDR3, the full variable domain is KAGVTQTPRYLIKTRGQQVTLSCSPISGHRSVSWYQQTPGQGLQFLFEYFSETQRNKGNFPGRFSGRQFSNSRSEMNVSTLELGDSALYLCASSLTGTTEAFFGQGTRLTVV.

This rearrangement joins TRBV4-1 to TRBJ1-5; D remains ambiguous. Between the trimmed V and J ends, which lost 3 bases and 2 bases, there was a span of 11 bases. CDR1 is MGHRA, CDR2 YSYEKL, per germline. The CDR3 extends over 15 amino acids. The CDR3 DNA sequence: TGCGCCAGCAGCCAGGCCGGACTGGGCAATCAGCCCCAGCATTTT. Translation: CASSQAGLGNQPQHF.

The V and J genes are TRBV28 and TRBJ2-7; TRBD1 matches at 7 bases. V gave up 5 bases and J gave up 2 bases; unmatched junction bases: 12. The CDR3 has 16 amino acids. Per the germline V gene, CDR1 is MDHEN and CDR2 is SYDVKM. CDR3 sequence: CASSGPGTASTYEQYF. The CDR3, as DNA: TGTGCCAGCAGTGGACCCGGGACAGCTTCAACCTACGAGCAGTACTTC.

CDR3 in DNA: TGTGCCAGCAGTGCAGGGGAGAACACTGAAGCTTTCTTT. Protein product: CASSAGENTEAFF. The chain couples TRBV6-4 to TRBJ1-1; TRBD1 is a possible D gene (6 bases). The germline gives CDR1 MRHNA, CDR2 SNTAGT. The CDR3 runs to 13 residues. With 4 bases removed from V and 1 base from J, the gap between germline ends came to 7 bases.

This chain links TRBV7-9 with TRBJ2-5; 8 bases align to TRBD1. The ends lost 3 bases at V and 1 base at J; junction bases unmatched: 13. This CDR3 comprises 18 residues. CDR1 and CDR2 from the germline V gene are SEHNR and FQNEAQ (reference sequence). The DNA for the CDR3 is TGTGCCAGCAGCTTCGGGGTTTTCGGACAGGGCCTCCAAGAGACCCAGTACTTC. Its translation is CASSFGVFGQGLQETQYF.

The V gene is TRBV5-1, the J gene TRBJ1-4; D unresolved. The V end lost 6 bases, the J end lost 8 bases, and 23 bases lay between the germline ends. This CDR3 has 16 residues. The V gene's germline CDR1 is SGHRS and CDR2 YFSETQ. The CDR3 coding sequence is TGCGCCAGCACCCCGTCGATCGTTGTGGCGGAGGAAAAACTGTTTTTT. This gives the protein CASTPSIVVAEEKLFF. Full variable domain (remainder filled in from reference TRBV5-1 and TRBJ1-4): KAGVTQTPRYLIKTRGQQVTLSCSPISGHRSVSWYQQTPGQGLQFLFEYFSETQRNKGNFPGRFSGRQFSNSRSEMNVSTLELGDSALYLCASTPSIVVAEEKLFFGSGTQLSVL.

This clone has just one count. The chain employs TRBV28 and TRBJ2-7, with TRBD2 as a possible D gene (7 bases). The CDR3 is made up of 15 amino acids. Germline CDR1 and CDR2: MDHEN and SYDVKM. The V end lost 5 bases, the J end lost 2 bases, and 16 bases lay between the germline ends. The chain's CDR3 is CASSPTGRVAYEQYF. CDR3 DNA sequence: TGTGCCAGCAGTCCCACAGGGAGGGTGGCCTACGAGCAGTACTTC.

The chain couples TRBV4-1 to TRBJ1-2; D perhaps matches TRBD1 (6 bases). The CDR3 totals 16 residues. Trimming cost V 5 bases and J 4 bases, with 20 bases left between them. Germline V gene lookup returns CDR1 MGHRA and CDR2 YSYEKL. CDR3 protein: CASSITTGGLIYGYTF. The CDR3, as DNA: TGCGCCAGCAGCATAACGACAGGCGGTCTTATCTATGGCTACACCTTC.

This clone showed up just a few times. The rearrangement joins TRBV12-5 to TRBJ2-1, with D maybe TRBD2 (7 bases). The CDR3 sequence is 14 residues long. The V end lost 0 bases, the J end lost 9 bases, and 12 bases lay between the germline ends. CDR1 is LGHNT and CDR2 is FRNRAP in the germline V gene. This CDR3 is CASGLVQGGGEQFF. The CDR3 DNA reads TGTGCTAGTGGTTTGGTACAGGGAGGGGGTGAGCAGTTCTTC.

This chain links TRBV10-2 with TRBJ1-1, with TRBD1 as a possible D gene (6 bases). Per germline, CDR1 WSHSY and CDR2 SAAADI. This CDR3 spans 14 amino acids. Trimming took off 0 bases at V and 4 bases at J, with 9 bases between the two ends. CDR3 region: CASSESTGFTEAFF. CDR3 nucleotide sequence: TGCGCCAGCAGTGAGTCGACAGGTTTCACTGAAGCTTTCTTT.

The chain carries TRBV18 and TRBJ2-1; tentatively, D is TRBD2 (6 bases). Trimming cost V 8 bases and J 10 bases, with 12 bases left between them. This CDR3 has 11 amino acids. Germline V gene data show CDR1 as KGHSH and CDR2 as LQKENI. The CDR3 loop reads CASPVGGEQFF. The DNA for the CDR3 is TGTGCCAGCCCAGTTGGAGGGGAGCAGTTCTTC.

This clone was seen a handful of times. The chain carries TRBV12-3 or TRBV12-4 and TRBJ2-7, with D possibly matching TRBD2 (5 bases). Trimming stripped 3 bases from V and 3 bases from J, with 9 bases between. This CDR3 is 13 amino acids long. The CDR3 coding sequence is TGTGCCAGCAGTTTTGAGGGCGGCTACGAGCAGTACTTC. Translated, it gives CASSFEGGYEQYF.

The chain uses TRBV19 and TRBJ1-2, with a weak D call TRBD1 (5 bases). The CDR3 sequence is 15 residues long. V dropped 5 bases and J dropped 8 bases, with 21 bases sitting between them. The germline gives CDR1 LNHDA, CDR2 SQIVND (reference sequence). The CDR3 is CASSGAMAPFWGYTF. DNA for the CDR3: TGTGCCAGTAGTGGGGCAATGGCCCCCTTTTGGGGCTACACCTTC.